This T cell receptor (beta chain) was sequenced during a study of blood T cells in healthy people across ages. Study at large: Through template switching, about one barcoded beta molecule was captured per two T cells, as measured in model experiments.

CDR1 SGDLS and CDR2 YYNGEE come from the germline V gene. The CDR3 has 15 amino acids. Through a sample-barcoded 5' primer and a J-beta primer mix, a second PCR was run for roughly 6 to 12 cycles. Each of the cDNA molecules was tagged by a template-switch adaptor with 12 random nucleotides. TCRdb processed the 5' RACE reads anew with MiXCR; each CDR3 protein has one entry. The sample shows roughly 1.4 million distinct CDR3 sequences, around 59% of them seen only once. The gene calls are TRBV9 and TRBJ2-4, with 8 bases identical to TRBD1. Matching the DNA end better, TRBJ2-7 makes the J call doubtful. Source material: blood. This TCR came from a man aged 18 to 30 in good health. The CDR3 here is CASSVGTGLSYEQYF. The CDR3 DNA sequence: TGTGCCAGCAGCGTTGGGACAGGACTTTCCTACGAGCAGTACTTC.